This is a list of T cell receptor beta chains from one sample in a study of cytomegalovirus exposure and HLA in healthy donors. The data were produced by immunoSEQ multiplex PCR, yet TCRdb's version contains in-frame clones alone and is incomplete. The sample includes about 110,000 clones, 81% of them seen just once. Sequencing input: PBMCs. Every receptor here comes from a woman in her twenties or thirties in good health and CMV-seronegative. Each CDR3 is given with its conserved first and last residue. D genes are given only for firm matches. For some rows the clone size is stated as once, few or many, or as a class when expanded; others skip it.

15	TRBV6-6	NA	TRBJ1-6	NA	CASSYSGQFDSPLHF	TGTGCCAGCAGTTACTCGGGGCAGTTTGATTCACCCCTCCACTTT
18	TRBV11-2	TRBD2	TRBJ2-1	NA	CASSLQPIAGASYNEQFF	TGTGCCAGCAGCTTACAACCCATAGCGGGAGCATCCTACAATGAGCAGTTCTTC
16	TRBV5-8	NA	TRBJ2-5	NA	CASSSLSWTVQETQYF	TGTGCCAGCAGCTCACTCTCTTGGACAGTCCAAGAGACCCAGTACTTC
14	TRBV30	TRBD1	TRBJ1-5	NA	CAWSRGQGNQPQHF	TGTGCCTGGAGCCGGGGACAGGGGAATCAGCCCCAGCATTTT
21	TRBV23-1	TRBD1	TRBJ2-6	NA	CASSPTCGDRGLGGGANVLTF	TGCGCCAGCAGTCCCACCTGTGGGGACAGGGGGCTCGGCGGAGGGGCCAACGTCCTGACTTTC
14	TRBV9	NA	TRBJ2-3	few	CATGQGGPRDTQYF	TGTGCCACCGGTCAGGGAGGCCCTCGGGATACGCAGTATTTT
13	TRBV6-5	NA	TRBJ1-1	NA	CASRMTEVTEAFF	TGTGCCAGCAGAATGACAGAGGTCACTGAAGCTTTCTTT
14	TRBV5-8	TRBD1	TRBJ2-7	NA	CASSRDRVIHEQYF	TGTGCCAGCAGCCGGGACAGGGTGATACACGAGCAGTACTTC
16	TRBV5-1	NA	TRBJ2-3	medium-sized	CASSWRAATVTDTQYF	TGCGCCAGCAGCTGGAGGGCGGCGACTGTGACAGATACGCAGTATTTT
13	TRBV30	TRBD1	TRBJ2-7	NA	CAWDRGLGYEQYF	TGTGCCTGGGACAGGGGTTTGGGCTACGAGCAGTACTTC
22	TRBV28	TRBD1	TRBJ2-6	few	CASSLEIDRGRAESYGANVLTF	TGTGCCAGCAGTTTGGAGATAGACAGGGGGCGCGCCGAATCTTATGGGGCCAACGTCCTGACTTTC
13	TRBV27	TRBD1	TRBJ2-1	NA	CASSYDRGNEQFF	TGTGCCAGCAGTTACGACAGGGGCAATGAGCAGTTCTTC
13	TRBV7-6	NA	TRBJ2-7	once	CASSLSGRYEQYF	TGTGCCAGCAGCTTATCCGGTCGCTACGAGCAGTACTTC
13	TRBV28	TRBD2	TRBJ2-7	NA	CASTLTGGYEQYF	TGTGCCAGCACCCTCACGGGGGGCTACGAGCAGTACTTC
16	TRBV4-3	NA	TRBJ2-3	NA	CASSQDRADGTDTQYF	TGCGCCAGCAGCCAAGACAGGGCGGACGGAACAGATACGCAGTATTTT
15	TRBV6-5	NA	TRBJ2-2	NA	CASSYSNQGPGELFF	TGTGCCAGCAGTTACTCGAATCAGGGTCCCGGGGAGCTGTTTTTT
19	TRBV19	NA	TRBJ1-5	NA	CASSIDRGAATVGNQPQHF	TGTGCCAGTAGTATAGATCGGGGGGCAGCTACGGTGGGCAATCAGCCCCAGCATTTT
12	TRBV25-1	NA	TRBJ2-3	NA	CASSGVTDTQYF	TGTGCCAGCAGTGGCGTCACGGATACGCAGTATTTT
16	TRBV11-3	TRBD2	TRBJ2-1	NA	CASSPNPLAGVNEQFF	TGTGCCAGCAGCCCCAACCCGCTAGCGGGAGTCAATGAGCAGTTCTTC
15	TRBV15	NA	TRBJ2-1	NA	CATSRDPGTYNEQFF	TGTGCCACCAGCAGAGATCCGGGGACATACAATGAGCAGTTCTTC
20	TRBV6-1	NA	TRBJ2-1	NA	CASSEAMPRYRADLYNEQFF	TGTGCCAGCAGTGAAGCTATGCCCAGGTATAGAGCGGACCTCTACAATGAGCAGTTCTTC
13	TRBV5-1	NA	TRBJ2-7	NA	CASSSIQGAEQYF	TGCGCCAGCAGCAGCATACAGGGAGCCGAGCAGTACTTC
16	TRBV5-4	TRBD2	TRBJ2-1	NA	CASSLGAREGNNEQFF	TGTGCCAGCAGCTTGGGAGCGCGGGAGGGCAACAATGAGCAGTTCTTC
17	TRBV7-9	TRBD1	TRBJ1-2	NA	CASSLNAGTGTNYGYTF	TGTGCCAGCAGCTTAAACGCCGGGACAGGAACTAACTATGGCTACACCTTC